This T cell receptor (beta chain) was identified during a study of shared clonotypes between healthy human individuals. Study-wide context: Plates per donor: three CD4 naive, three CD4 memory, two CD8 naive, one CD8 memory. Study results and limitations: Clonotypes shared by all four sorted-subset donors had higher generation probabilities than non-shared clonotypes. What naive subsets generally showed was a larger estimated richness than memory subsets showed.

This CDR3 has 13 amino acids. Germline V lookup: CDR1 SQVTM, CDR2 ANQGSEA. V lost 6 bases and J lost 5, with 13 bases in between. As for this clone: Its antigen is unknown.

The method was immunoSEQ multiplex PCR; TCRdb's version includes in-frame clones alone and lacks a portion of them. The sample lists approximately 980,000 clones; about 80% were seen once. The genes are TRBV29-1 and TRBJ2-2; maybe TRBD1 (6 bases). Sequenced sample: memory CD4+ T cells sorted from blood. As to subset: CD45RA-negative fraction. The receptor was derived from a young man in good health. The DNA for the CDR3 is TGCAGCGTAGCAGACAGGTGGACCGGGGAGCTGTTTTTT. It codes for CSVADRWTGELFF.